The 23 T cell receptor beta chains listed next were all sequenced from one sample in a study of OX40 agonist ivuxolimab in advanced cancers. TCRdb's copy holds only in-frame clones and misses some; the assay was immunoSEQ multiplex PCR. The table lists around 850 clones, around 77% of them singletons, with more than 9.5% in the top ten. Specimen collection occurred in a trial of the OX40 agonist ivuxolimab. Every receptor here comes from an adult with an advanced solid tumor such as melanoma, head and neck, liver or kidney cancer.

This clone is labeled large. The genes are TRBV29-1 and TRBJ2-1; 7 nucleotides agree with TRBD1. The CDR3 is 14 amino acids. V dropped 4 bases and J dropped 6; count of bases not matched to a gene: 9. Per the germline V gene, CDR1 is SQVTM and CDR2 is ANQGSEA. CDR3 sequence reads: CSVVKQGHGNEQFF. The CDR3 DNA reads TGCAGCGTTGTCAAACAGGGGCACGGCAATGAGCAGTTCTTC.

J is TRBJ2-2 and V is TRBV6-8, with D possibly being TRBD1 (6 bases). The germline gives CDR1 MNHGY, CDR2 SAAAGT. V lost 7 bases and J lost 4, with 16 bases in between. The CDR3 covers 15 residues. Written as DNA, the CDR3 is TGTGCCAGCACCGCAGGCCGACAGGTCACCGGGGAGCTGTTTTTT. This codes for CASTAGRQVTGELFF.

The chain employs TRBV30 and TRBJ1-1; the D gene is possibly TRBD1 (5 bases). V was trimmed by 1 base and J by 1 base, leaving 13 bases between them. In germline, CDR1 is GTSNPN, CDR2 SVGIG (reference sequence). The CDR3 runs 15 residues. The CDR3 region is CAWSATWDSNTEAFF. The CDR3 DNA is TGTGCCTGGAGTGCAACCTGGGACTCGAACACTGAAGCTTTCTTT.

The J gene is TRBJ1-1, the V gene TRBV6-8, with D tentatively TRBD1 (5 bases). Germline V gives CDR1 MNHGY, CDR2 SAAAGT. Trimming took 5 bases from V and 0 from J, leaving 22 bases between them. The length of the CDR3 is 18 residues. CDR3 amino acids: CASSGSRGTLLMNTEAFF. CDR3 sequence (DNA): TGTGCCAGCAGTGGGTCCCGGGGGACTCTACTGATGAACACTGAAGCTTTCTTT.

V is TRBV6-8 and J is TRBJ2-1, with D perhaps given as TRBD1 or TRBD2 (5 bases each). There are 13 residues in the CDR3. V lost 5 bases, J lost 7 bases, and 12 bases lay in between. The germline V gene has CDR1 MNHGY and CDR2 SAAAGT. The CDR3 here is CASSVGTANEQFF. The CDR3 region has the DNA TGTGCCAGCAGTGTCGGGACGGCTAATGAGCAGTTCTTC.

This clone has only one observation. CDR3 in amino acids: CASSPRGAVYGYTF. The CDR3, as DNA: TGTGCCAGCAGCCCGCGGGGGGCAGTCTATGGCTACACCTTC. The rearrangement uses TRBV11-3 and TRBJ1-2; possible D gene TRBD1, 6 bases. Trimming removed 5 bases at V and 4 bases at J, with 14 bases between. This CDR3 has 14 amino acids. Germline lookup yields CDR1 SGHNT and CDR2 YENEEA. Supplemented by reference TRBV11-3 and TRBJ1-2, the full variable domain reads EAGVVQSPRYKIIEKKQPVAFWCNPISGHNTLYWYLQNLGQGPELLIRYENEEAVDDSQLPKDRFSAERLKGVDSTLKIQPAELGDSAVYLCASSPRGAVYGYTFGSGTRLTVV.

This clone has only a few counts. This chain uses TRBV11-3 with TRBJ2-4; 9 positions match TRBD1. CDR3 length: 15 residues. Germline V gene lookup returns CDR1 SGHNT and CDR2 YENEEA. Trimming took 3 bases from V and 7 from J; bases not matched to a gene: 7. The CDR3 region is CASSLQGQGSNIQYF. The CDR3 bases are TGTGCCAGCAGCTTGCAGGGACAGGGCAGTAACATTCAGTACTTC.

This clone came up a few times. This chain joins TRBV6-8 and TRBJ2-7; a possible D gene is TRBD1 (6 bases). CDR1 MNHGY and CDR2 SAAAGT come from the germline V gene. The length of the CDR3 is 15 residues. V gave up 5 bases and J gave up 2 bases, with 16 bases separating them. The CDR3 sequence is CASSDPGHRTYEQYF. CDR3 nucleotides: TGTGCCAGCAGTGATCCGGGACACCGAACCTACGAGCAGTACTTC.

The chain has TRBV19 and TRBJ2-1; D unclear. The CDR3 is made up of 11 amino acids. V lost 9 bases and J 0 bases, leaving 3 bases between the germline ends. Germline loops: CDR1 LNHDA, CDR2 SQIVND (reference sequence). The DNA of the CDR3 is TGTGCCAGCTACTCCTACAATGAGCAGTTCTTC. It codes for CASYSYNEQFF.

This sequence joins TRBV6-8 and TRBJ2-3, with TRBD1 as a possible D gene (6 bases). CDR1 is MNHGY and CDR2 is SAAAGT in the germline V gene. The CDR3 sequence is 14 residues long. Trimming pared 5 bases from V and 5 bases from J, leaving 14 bases between. The CDR3 spells CASSENRVIDTQYF. DNA of the CDR3: TGTGCCAGCAGTGAGAACAGGGTAATAGATACGCAGTATTTT.

The table lists this clone with a few counts. This chain uses TRBV6-8 with TRBJ2-3; TRBD1 might be the D (6 bases). Per the germline V gene, CDR1 is MNHGY and CDR2 is SAAAGT. Trimming removed 5 bases at V and 0 bases at J, with 12 bases between. There are 15 residues in the CDR3. CDR3 sequence reads: CASSITGISTDTQYF. CDR3 DNA sequence: TGTGCCAGCAGTATCACAGGGATTAGCACAGATACGCAGTATTTT.

The chain links TRBV6-8 to TRBJ2-3, with 9 bases fitting TRBD2. The CDR3 spans 14 residues. V lost 10 bases to trimming and J lost 2 bases; unmatched junction nucleotides: 7. Germline V gives CDR1 MNHGY, CDR2 SAAAGT. The DNA of the CDR3 is TGTGCCACCAGGGGACTAGCTTACACAGATACGCAGTATTTT. Its protein product is CATRGLAYTDTQYF.

The chain is built from TRBV10-2 and TRBJ1-5; 10 nucleotides match TRBD1. Trimming removed 9 bases from V and 2 bases from J; junction bases left unmatched: 10. Germline assignment: CDR1 WSHSY and CDR2 SAAADI. The CDR3 loop spans 16 amino acids. The CDR3 reads CASSLTGGLGNQPQHF. CDR3 nucleotide sequence: TGCGCCAGTTCCTTGACAGGGGGCTTAGGCAATCAGCCCCAGCATTTT.

This clone is labeled hyperexpanded. The genes are TRBV18 and TRBJ1-6; 9 bases agree with TRBD1. Germline assignment: CDR1 KGHSH and CDR2 LQKENI. The ends lost 4 bases at V and 11 bases at J; junction bases unmatched: 3. The CDR3 is 13 amino acids. As DNA, the CDR3 is TGTGCCAGCTCACTAGACAGGGGGGCACCCCTCCACTTT. Its translation: CASSLDRGAPLHF.

The chain joins TRBV23-1 to TRBJ2-1; D gene unclear. TRBV23-1 is sorted into the ORF group, with uncertain function. The ends were cut back, 6 bases at V and 2 bases at J, with 17 bases in the middle. The CDR3 loop spans 16 amino acids. CDR3 bases: TGCGCCAGCAGCTTGGCGGCAGGAAATCCCTACAATGAGCAGTTCTTC. Its translation is CASSLAAGNPYNEQFF.

V usage is TRBV6-8 and J usage is TRBJ2-1, with 11 bases matching TRBD2. This CDR3 spans 15 amino acids. The V segment lost 5 bases and the J segment 8 bases; nucleotides outside the gene matches: 8. Germline CDR1 is MNHGY and CDR2 is SAAAGT. The CDR3 DNA reads TGTGCCAGCAGTGAGGAGGCTAGCGGGGGGTATGAGCAGTTCTTC. The encoded protein is CASSEEASGGYEQFF.

The chain employs TRBV18 and TRBJ2-6; D remains unclear. This CDR3 comprises 17 residues. Trimming removed 4 bases at V and 0 bases at J, with 13 bases between. Germline V gene sequence: CDR1 KGHSH, CDR2 LQKENI. CDR3 nucleotide sequence: TGTGCCAGCTCACATTTTCGGGCCGACTCTGGGGCCAACGTCCTGACTTTC. Amino acids: CASSHFRADSGANVLTF.

The V gene is TRBV5-1, the J gene TRBJ2-2; TRBD1 aligns across 7 bases. J lost 3 bases, V lost 5 bases, and 10 bases had no gene match. The CDR3 length is 16 residues. The germline V gene encodes CDR1 SGHRS and CDR2 YFSETQ. CDR3 amino acids: CASSPDRAGDTGELFF. CDR3 sequence (DNA): TGCGCCAGCAGTCCCGACAGGGCAGGGGACACCGGGGAGCTGTTTTTT. The complete variable domain, with remaining parts taken from reference TRBV5-1 and TRBJ2-2, reads KAGVTQTPRYLIKTRGQQVTLSCSPISGHRSVSWYQQTPGQGLQFLFEYFSETQRNKGNFPGRFSGRQFSNSRSEMNVSTLELGDSALYLCASSPDRAGDTGELFFGEGSRLTVL.

The gene calls are TRBV19 and TRBJ1-3; 11 bases line up with TRBD1. This CDR3 region has 16 residues. The V and J ends lost 9 bases and 0 bases, in that order; junction bases with no gene match: 7. The germline V gene encodes CDR1 LNHDA and CDR2 SQIVND (reference sequence). The CDR3 nucleotides are TGTGCCAGCAAGTCCGGGACAGGGGGCTCTGGAAACACCATATATTTT. It codes for CASKSGTGGSGNTIYF.

The chain employs TRBV6-8 and TRBJ2-6; D gene uncertain. V lost 6 bases, J lost 2 bases, and 14 bases lay in between. Germline V gives CDR1 MNHGY, CDR2 SAAAGT. The CDR3 sequence is 16 residues long. The CDR3 is CASSPPWGTGANVLTF. In DNA, the CDR3 is TGTGCCAGCAGCCCCCCGTGGGGTACTGGGGCCAACGTCCTGACTTTC.

The chain has TRBV12-5 and TRBJ1-4; TRBD1 is a possible D gene (6 bases). In germline, CDR1 is LGHNT, CDR2 FRNRAP. The CDR3 is made up of 14 amino acids. The CDR3 sequence is CASKYRETNEKLFF. CDR3 coding DNA: TGTGCCAGCAAGTACAGGGAAACTAATGAAAAACTGTTTTTT.

This chain links TRBV6-8 with TRBJ2-7, with D tentatively TRBD1 or TRBD2 (5 bases each). Trimming took 5 bases from V and 7 from J, leaving 15 bases between them. The CDR3 runs to 13 residues. In germline, CDR1 is MNHGY, CDR2 SAAAGT. CDR3 loop: CASSPEGWREQYF. CDR3 sequence (DNA): TGTGCCAGCAGTCCCGAGGGGTGGCGAGAGCAGTACTTC.

The V and J genes are TRBV5-1 and TRBJ1-2; a possible D gene is TRBD1 (6 bases). V was cut by 4 bases and J by 2 bases, with 12 bases left in between. Germline lookup yields CDR1 SGHRS and CDR2 YFSETQ. The CDR3 covers 14 residues. CDR3: CASSPDRLNYGYTF. As DNA, the CDR3 is TGCGCCAGCAGCCCTGACAGGTTAAACTATGGCTACACCTTC. Full variable domain (outside the CDR3, taken from reference TRBV5-1 and TRBJ1-2): KAGVTQTPRYLIKTRGQQVTLSCSPISGHRSVSWYQQTPGQGLQFLFEYFSETQRNKGNFPGRFSGRQFSNSRSEMNVSTLELGDSALYLCASSPDRLNYGYTFGSGTRLTVV.